The rows below give T cell receptor beta chains drawn from one sample of a study of identical twins. From the 5' RACE reads, TCRdb called clonotypes with MiXCR, one entry per CDR3 protein. Found here are approximately 220,000 distinct CDR3 sequences, 6.5% to 8.5% of them singletons; the top ten hold about 1.9%. This same sample was also part of a study on yellow fever vaccine responses in identical twins.

The sample comprised memory (CD45RO+) T cells sorted from blood. The receptors derive from a woman between 18 and 29 years old in good health. Both conserved end residues are part of each CDR3. The order of the fields is CDR3 protein, CDR3 DNA, clone size, J gene, D gene, V gene. D genes are given only for firm matches. Clone sizes are given selectively: once, few, many, or a class where the clone is expanded.

CASSLNGPGGANEQFF TGTGCCAGCAGCTTGAATGGGCCGGGGGGAGCGAATGAGCAGTTCTTC many TRBJ2-1 TRBD2 TRBV5-6
CASSPGSETQYF TGTGCCAGCTCACCGGGGTCGGAGACCCAGTACTTC NA TRBJ2-5 NA TRBV18
CASSPRTGNEEQFF TGTGCCAGCAGTCCTCGGACAGGGAACGAGGAGCAGTTCTTC NA TRBJ2-1 TRBD1 TRBV6-1
CASSLGGAVTDTQYF TGTGCCAGCAGTCTTGGTGGGGCAGTAACAGATACGCAGTATTTT many TRBJ2-3 NA TRBV12-3/TRBV12-4
CASSLDPRITHEQYF TGCGCCAGCAGCTTGGACCCCCGTATTACACACGAGCAGTACTTC NA TRBJ2-7 NA TRBV5-1
CASSQEWSTYGYTF TGCGCCAGCAGCCAAGAATGGTCAACCTATGGCTACACCTTC many TRBJ1-2 NA TRBV4-1
CASSRTPYNEQFF TGTGCCAGCAGCCGAACTCCTTACAATGAGCAGTTCTTC many TRBJ2-1 NA TRBV6-2/TRBV6-3
CASSLAGVDFSTDTQYF TGTGCCAGCAGCCTAGCGGGAGTGGATTTTAGCACAGATACGCAGTATTTT NA TRBJ2-3 TRBD2 TRBV12-3/TRBV12-4
CASSRGQGHVADTQYF TGTGCCAGCAGCCGAGGACAGGGTCATGTGGCAGATACGCAGTATTTT NA TRBJ2-3 TRBD1 TRBV7-9
CASSDREGANVLTF TGTGCCAGCAGTGACAGGGAGGGGGCCAACGTCCTGACTTTC many TRBJ2-6 NA TRBV6-4
CASSLVGPRLNEQFF TGTGCCAGCAGCTTAGTGGGACCCCGGTTGAATGAGCAGTTCTTC few TRBJ2-1 NA TRBV7-6
CASSQTGGANYGYTF TGCGCCAGCAGCCAGACAGGGGGGGCTAACTATGGCTACACCTTC NA TRBJ1-2 TRBD1 TRBV4-3
CASRPTSGNTIYF TGTGCCAGCCGACCCACCTCTGGAAACACCATATATTTT few TRBJ1-3 NA TRBV27
CASSEKSELAKNIQYF TGTGCCAGCAGTGAAAAGTCAGAGCTAGCCAAAAACATTCAGTACTTC few TRBJ2-4 NA TRBV6-1
CSARWGLADSPGGELFF TGCAGTGCTAGATGGGGACTAGCGGATAGCCCCGGCGGGGAGCTGTTTTTT many TRBJ2-2 TRBD2 TRBV20-1
CASSDSSGSNEQFF TGTGCCAGCAGTGACTCTAGCGGGAGCAATGAGCAGTTCTTC many TRBJ2-1 TRBD2 TRBV6-4
CASSLDFSTQYF TGTGCCAGCAGCTTAGACTTTTCTACGCAGTATTTT many TRBJ2-3 NA TRBV7-2
CASSGTALNTEAFF TGCGCCAGCAGTGGCACAGCCCTTAACACTGAAGCTTTCTTT many TRBJ1-1 NA TRBV10-2
CASSLALGGETQYF TGTGCCAGCAGTTTAGCGCTAGGAGGGGAGACCCAGTACTTC few TRBJ2-5 NA TRBV12-3/TRBV12-4
CTFSLSYGTGPGTDTQYF TGTACCTTCAGTTTGTCCTACGGTACTGGGCCTGGCACAGATACGCAGTATTTT once TRBJ2-3 NA TRBV2
CASSPHNQGDRASYEQYF TGTGCCAGCAGCCCCCACAACCAAGGGGACAGGGCCTCCTACGAGCAGTACTTC NA TRBJ2-7 TRBD1 TRBV4-2
CASSYRDRVINTEAFF TGTGCCAGCAGCTACCGGGACAGGGTAATAAACACTGAAGCTTTCTTT many TRBJ1-1 TRBD1 TRBV7-2
CASSPAGGPGELFF TGTGCCAGCAGCCCGGCCGGGGGACCCGGGGAGCTGTTTTTT many TRBJ2-2 NA TRBV5-5
CASSAGGLSYEQYF TGTGCCAGCAGCGCGGGGGGTCTCTCCTACGAGCAGTACTTC NA TRBJ2-7 TRBD2 TRBV9
CASSTFNAPNTEAFF TGTGCCAGCAGCACCTTTAACGCCCCGAACACTGAAGCTTTCTTT NA TRBJ1-1 NA TRBV27
CASSPSWDRGRFAEAFF TGTGCCAGCAGCCCGAGCTGGGACAGGGGGCGGTTCGCTGAAGCTTTCTTT few TRBJ1-1 TRBD1 TRBV5-6
CASSLVLLETQYF TGTGCCAGCAGCTTGGTCCTCCTGGAGACCCAGTACTTC NA TRBJ2-5 NA TRBV5-6
CASSRSGGDTQYF TGTGCCAGCAGCCGCTCTGGAGGAGATACGCAGTATTTT NA TRBJ2-3 NA TRBV7-2
CASTLERGTDTQYF TGTGCCAGCACCCTCGAGCGGGGCACAGATACGCAGTATTTT few TRBJ2-3 NA TRBV7-8
CASSYQTQRSFF TGTGCCAGCAGTTACCAGACTCAGAGATCGTTCTTC NA TRBJ2-1 NA TRBV6-2/TRBV6-3
CASSSLVTNTGELFF TGTGCCAGCTCCTCCCTAGTGACGAACACCGGGGAGCTGTTTTTT NA TRBJ2-2 NA TRBV18
CASSRGGTGELFF TGTGCCAGCAGCCGGGGGGGCACCGGGGAGCTGTTTTTT many TRBJ2-2 TRBD2 TRBV12-3/TRBV12-4
CSARGGQVETQYF TGCAGTGCTAGAGGGGGACAAGTGGAGACCCAGTACTTC NA TRBJ2-5 NA TRBV20-1
CATSDLEIRGELFF TGTGCCACCAGTGATTTGGAGATAAGGGGGGAGCTGTTTTTT many TRBJ2-2 NA TRBV24-1
CASSLRTGIGELFF TGTGCCAGCAGTTTAAGGACAGGGATCGGGGAGCTGTTTTTT many TRBJ2-2 TRBD1 TRBV12-3/TRBV12-4
CASSSPGLAGSEQYF TGTGCCAGCAGTTCACCGGGACTAGCGGGATCCGAGCAGTACTTC many TRBJ2-7 TRBD2 TRBV6-5
CASGHVTERGSYEQYF TGTGCCAGCGGTCACGTCACCGAACGTGGGTCTTACGAGCAGTACTTC NA TRBJ2-7 NA TRBV2
CASSQVGGQETQYF TGTGCCAGCAGCCAAGTCGGGGGGCAAGAGACCCAGTACTTC many TRBJ2-5 TRBD2 TRBV3-1
CSALDGERGEYNEQFF TGCAGTGCTTTAGATGGCGAGCGGGGGGAATACAATGAGCAGTTCTTC many TRBJ2-1 TRBD2 TRBV20-1
CSARPSSGVLQETQYF TGCAGTGCTAGACCATCTAGCGGGGTCTTACAAGAGACCCAGTACTTC many TRBJ2-5 TRBD2 TRBV20-1
CASSIQGSTDTQYF TGTGCCAGCAGCATACAGGGTAGCACAGATACGCAGTATTTT many TRBJ2-3 NA TRBV6-1
CSGLGLSETQYF TGCAGCGGGTTGGGTCTCAGCGAGACCCAGTACTTC few TRBJ2-5 NA TRBV29-1
CASSQKQGVAYGYTF TGTGCCAGCAGCCAGAAACAGGGGGTCGCCTATGGCTACACCTTC NA TRBJ1-2 TRBD1 TRBV3-1
CRVTGGWGYTF TGCAGGGTTACAGGGGGCTGGGGCTACACCTTC many TRBJ1-2 TRBD1 TRBV20-1
CASSSTGEETQYF TGTGCCAGCAGCTCGACAGGGGAGGAGACCCAGTACTTC many TRBJ2-5 TRBD1 TRBV12-3/TRBV12-4
CASSVSVNTEAFF TGTGCCAGCAGTGTCTCGGTTAACACTGAAGCTTTCTTT few TRBJ1-1 NA TRBV2